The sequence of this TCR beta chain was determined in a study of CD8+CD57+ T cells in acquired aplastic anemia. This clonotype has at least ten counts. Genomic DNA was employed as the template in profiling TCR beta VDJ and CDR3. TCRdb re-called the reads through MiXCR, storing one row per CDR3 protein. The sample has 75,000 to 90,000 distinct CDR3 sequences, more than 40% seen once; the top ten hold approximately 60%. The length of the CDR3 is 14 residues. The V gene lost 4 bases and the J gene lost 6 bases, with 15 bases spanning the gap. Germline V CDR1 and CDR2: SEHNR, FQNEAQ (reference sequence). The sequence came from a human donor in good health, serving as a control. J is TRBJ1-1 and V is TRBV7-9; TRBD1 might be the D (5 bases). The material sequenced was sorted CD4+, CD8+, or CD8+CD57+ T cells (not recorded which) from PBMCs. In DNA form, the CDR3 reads TGTGCCAGCAGCTCAGTTTCAGGGTTTCCTGAAGCTTTCTTT. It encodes CASSSVSGFPEAFF.